These T cell receptor beta chains were read from a single sample in a study of blood T cell repertoires in COVID-19. Assay used: immunoSEQ multiplex PCR; TCRdb lists only in-frame clones, some missing. The table lists about 210,000 clones, around 81% of them singletons. Sequenced: peripheral blood. These receptors were collected from a human donor in a cohort sampled during active COVID-19. Both conserved end residues are part of each CDR3. A D gene is named only where the DNA matches it firmly. The size entry is marked missing in some rows and otherwise reads once, few, many or a size class.

TRBJ1-6 - TRBV27 once TGTGCCAGCAGTTTCGGGGGGAGTAATTCACCCCTCCACTTT CASSFGGSNSPLHF
TRBJ1-4 TRBD1 TRBV5-6 - TGTGCCAGCAGCTCCGGGACAGGGATAAATGAAAAACTGTTTTTT CASSSGTGINEKLFF
TRBJ1-4 TRBD1 TRBV7-9 - TGTGCCAGCAGCGTACCAGGGGGGGAAAAACTGTTTTTT CASSVPGGEKLFF
TRBJ2-7 TRBD1 TRBV3-1/TRBV3-2 - TGTGCCAGCAGCCAAGATACTGATTGGGAGACAGGGCCCTACGAGCAGTACTTC CASSQDTDWETGPYEQYF
TRBJ1-1 TRBD1 TRBV28 - TGTGCCAGCAGTTTAATGCTAGGACAGGGCGAAGCTTTCTTT CASSLMLGQGEAFF
TRBJ2-2 - TRBV6-5 - TGTGCCAGCGCGCCGGGGACGAACACCGGGGAGCTGTTTTTT CASAPGTNTGELFF
TRBJ1-4 - TRBV7-6 - TGTGCCAGCAGCGCCTACCGGCGGGAGGAGGGCGAAAAACTGTTTTTT CASSAYRREEGEKLFF
TRBJ1-5 TRBD1 TRBV29-1 - TGCAGCGTTGATTCGACAGGGGCGAGCAATCAGCCCCAGCATTTT CSVDSTGASNQPQHF
TRBJ2-1 TRBD2 TRBV2 - TGTGCCAGCATTCGTCCGGGGCGGGAGGGCCTAGGTGAGCAGTTCTTC CASIRPGREGLGEQFF
TRBJ2-3 TRBD1 TRBV5-6 - TGTGCCAGCAGCTCAGGCAGGGGGTTTTACCAGATCACAGATACGCAGTATTTT CASSSGRGFYQITDTQYF
TRBJ2-7 TRBD1 TRBV24-1 - TGTGCCACTAGTCCCGGGACAGGGTACGAGCAGTACTTC CATSPGTGYEQYF
TRBJ1-2 - TRBV19 - TGTGCCAGTAGTATCTCGCGAGCAGGGGATAACTATGGCTACACCTTC CASSISRAGDNYGYTF
TRBJ2-6 - TRBV5-1 - TGCGCCAGCAGCTTGGCCGGGGGGCCTGGGGCCAACGTCCTGACTTTC CASSLAGGPGANVLTF
TRBJ1-6 - TRBV2 - TGTGCCAGCCTAGTAGGCCGCTCGCCCGATTCACCCCTCCACTTT CASLVGRSPDSPLHF
TRBJ1-6 - TRBV28 few TGTGCCAGCAGTAAAAGTCTCGGAGGGCGTGTCCTCCACTTT CASSKSLGGRVLHF
TRBJ1-2 - TRBV24-1 - TGTGCCACCAGTATCGGGACAAACTATGGCTACACCTTC CATSIGTNYGYTF
TRBJ1-2 TRBD1 TRBV5-6 - TGTGCCAGCAGCTCGATAGGGACAGGGAATAACTATGGCTACACCTTC CASSSIGTGNNYGYTF
TRBJ2-2 TRBD2 TRBV5-4 - TGTGCCAGCAGCGCCGGGAGGGCCGGGGAGCTGTTTTTT CASSAGRAGELFF
TRBJ1-4 TRBD1 TRBV28 - TGTGCCAGCAGTTCGACAGGGGACATAGGTGAAAAACTGTTTTTT CASSSTGDIGEKLFF
TRBJ2-2 - TRBV5-4 - TGTGCCAGCAGCAGGGGGACGCAAGGGGAGCTGTTTTTT CASSRGTQGELFF
TRBJ1-2 - TRBV19 - TGTGCCAGTAGTGTCTTAAACTATGGCTACACCTTC CASSVLNYGYTF
TRBJ2-4 TRBD1 TRBV4-1 - TGCGCCAGCAGCCCGGTGGGACAGAAAAACATTCAGTACTTC CASSPVGQKNIQYF
TRBJ1-1 TRBD1 TRBV6-5 - TGTGCCAGCAGTTACTCGGACAGGGCCATAGCTTTCTTT CASSYSDRAIAFF
TRBJ2-2 - TRBV19 few TGTGCCAGTAATAGGGGCAGAACGACCGGGGAGCTGTTTTTT CASNRGRTTGELFF
TRBJ1-1 - TRBV19 few TGTGCCAGTAGTTCTTTCCCCAGTGAAGCTTTCTTT CASSSFPSEAFF
TRBJ2-7 TRBD1 TRBV7-2 once TGTGCCAGCAGCACCGCCGGGACAGGGGCCTACGAGCAGTACTTC CASSTAGTGAYEQYF
TRBJ1-6 - TRBV27 - TGTGCCACCCGAGCAGGGAACCGGAATTCACCCCTCCACTTT CATRAGNRNSPLHF
TRBJ2-1 TRBD2 TRBV10-3 - TGTGCCACCGTGAAGCCGGGAGGGCCTGGGAATGAGCAGTTCTTC CATVKPGGPGNEQFF
TRBJ1-5 - TRBV7-2 - TGTGCCAGCAGCAAGGACAGTTTCCAGCCCCAGCATTTT CASSKDSFQPQHF
TRBJ1-5 - TRBV5-8 - TGTGCCAGCAGTCTGCGTGAAAATCAGCCCCAGCATTTT CASSLRENQPQHF
TRBJ1-1 - TRBV11-1 - TGTGCCAGCAGCGGAGGGAACACTGAAGCTTTCTTT CASSGGNTEAFF
TRBJ2-7 TRBD2 TRBV2 - TGTGCCAGCAGTAGGACTAGCCGAGTGGGTGAGCAGTACTTC CASSRTSRVGEQYF
TRBJ2-7 TRBD2 TRBV5-1 - TGCGCCAGCAGCCGGGAGGCCCACGAGCAGTACTTC CASSREAHEQYF